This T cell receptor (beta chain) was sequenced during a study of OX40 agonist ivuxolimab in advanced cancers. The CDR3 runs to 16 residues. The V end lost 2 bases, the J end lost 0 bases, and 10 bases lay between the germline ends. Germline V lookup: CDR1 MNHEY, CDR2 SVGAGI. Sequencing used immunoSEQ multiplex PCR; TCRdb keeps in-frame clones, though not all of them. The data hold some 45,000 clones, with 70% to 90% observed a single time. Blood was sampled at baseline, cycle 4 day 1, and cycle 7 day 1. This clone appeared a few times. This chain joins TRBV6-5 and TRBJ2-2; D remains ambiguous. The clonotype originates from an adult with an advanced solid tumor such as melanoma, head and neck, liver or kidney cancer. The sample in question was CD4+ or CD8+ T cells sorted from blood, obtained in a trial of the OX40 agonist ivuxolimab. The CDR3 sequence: CASSYLTFANTGELFF. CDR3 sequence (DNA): TGTGCCAGCAGTTACCTCACGTTCGCGAACACCGGGGAGCTGTTTTTT.